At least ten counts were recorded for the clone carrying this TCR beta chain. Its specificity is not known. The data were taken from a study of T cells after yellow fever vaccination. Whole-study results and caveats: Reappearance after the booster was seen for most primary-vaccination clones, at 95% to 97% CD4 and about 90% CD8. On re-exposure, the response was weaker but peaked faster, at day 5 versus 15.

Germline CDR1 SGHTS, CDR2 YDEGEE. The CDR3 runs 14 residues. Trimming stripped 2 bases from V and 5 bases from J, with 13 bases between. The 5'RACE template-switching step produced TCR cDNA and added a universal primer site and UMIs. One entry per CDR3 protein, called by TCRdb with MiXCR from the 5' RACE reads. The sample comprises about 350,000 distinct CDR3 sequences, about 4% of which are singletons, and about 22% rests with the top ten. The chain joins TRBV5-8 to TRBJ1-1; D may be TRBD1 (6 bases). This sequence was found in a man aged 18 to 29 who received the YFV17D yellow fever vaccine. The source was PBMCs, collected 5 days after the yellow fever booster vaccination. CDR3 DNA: TGTGCCAGCAGCTTCGGGCAGGGGAGGACTGAAGCTTTCTTT. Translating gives CASSFGQGRTEAFF.